This TCR beta chain was documented in a study of blood T cell dynamics during melanoma immunotherapy. Study summary: First-line therapy was either pembrolizumab or nivolumab with ipilimumab for metastatic melanoma.

Time point described: week 3, after first cycle of checkpoint inhibitor. Prior systemic cancer therapy, immunosuppressant use and other active malignancies excluded patients. Germline loops: CDR1 LGHNA, CDR2 YSLEER. The CDR3 is 15 residues long. Trimming cost V 3 bases and J 0 bases, with 11 bases left between them. Assay used: immunoSEQ multiplex PCR; TCRdb lists only in-frame clones, some missing. The sample consists of roughly 10,000 clones, more than 85% of them appearing once. This TCR was recovered from a human donor with melanoma. This sample comprised blood, obtained from a patient treated with checkpoint blockade. V gene TRBV4-3 combines with J gene TRBJ1-1; maybe TRBD1 (6 bases). CDR3 loop: CASSHRTAMNTEAFF. The CDR3 nucleotides read TGCGCCAGCAGCCACCGGACAGCCATGAACACTGAAGCTTTCTTT.